These 7 T cell receptor beta chains were all obtained from the same sample, sequenced in a study of OX40 agonist ivuxolimab in advanced cancers. Data came from immunoSEQ multiplex PCR; TCRdb stores just in-frame clones and leaves some out. Among roughly 100,000 clones listed, 90% to 95% were seen once. This specimen consisted of CD4+ or CD8+ T cells sorted from blood, obtained in a trial of the OX40 agonist ivuxolimab. The receptors originated from an adult with an advanced solid tumor such as melanoma, head and neck, liver or kidney cancer.

This CDR3 is CASSGGTGAGNQPQHF. Written as DNA, the CDR3 is TGTGCCAGTAGTGGGGGGACAGGGGCAGGCAATCAGCCCCAGCATTTT. This chain connects TRBV19 to TRBJ1-5; 10 bases agree with TRBD1. V dropped 5 bases and J dropped 2; count of bases not matched to a gene: 6. Germline-derived CDR1 and CDR2 are LNHDA and SQIVND (reference sequence). The CDR3 is 16 amino acids.

The rearrangement uses TRBV5-1 and TRBJ1-5; 7 bases fit TRBD1. Germline CDR1 reads SGHRS; CDR2 reads YFSETQ. With V trimmed by 4 bases and J by 5 bases, 6 bases remained unmatched. This CDR3 has 14 residues. The CDR3 loop reads CASSIRGEDQPQHF. DNA of the CDR3: TGCGCCAGCAGCATCAGGGGGGAGGATCAGCCCCAGCATTTT.

On this clone: Mismatch with germline at one junction end may stem from a read error. The chain combines TRBV7-7 with TRBJ1-1, with TRBD1 matching over 8 bases. Germline loops: CDR1 SSHAT, CDR2 FNYEAQ (reference sequence). The CDR3 is 14 amino acids. The DNA of the CDR3 is TGTGCTAGCAGCCCTTGGACAGGGCACACTGAAGCTTTCTTT. Its protein is CASSPWTGHTEAFF.

This clone turned up a few times. V and J are TRBV5-1 and TRBJ1-2; D remains unclear. The germline gives CDR1 SGHRS, CDR2 YFSETQ. V shed 0 bases and J shed 7 bases, with 13 bases lying between them. The length of the CDR3 is 14 residues. The CDR3 DNA sequence: TGCGCCAGCAGCTTGGATTTAACGGCGAGTGGCTACACCTTC. It codes for CASSLDLTASGYTF.

The V and J genes are TRBV11-2 and TRBJ2-3; 9 positions agree with TRBD2. This CDR3 is built from 16 residues. The trim removed 5 bases at V and 6 bases at J, leaving 12 bases unmatched. Germline values: CDR1 SGHAT, CDR2 FQNNGV. CDR3 protein: CASSTRVSGSLDTQYF. As DNA, the CDR3 is TGTGCCAGCAGCACTCGGGTTAGCGGGAGTCTCGATACGCAGTATTTT. The full variable domain, its missing parts supplied by reference TRBV11-2 and TRBJ2-3, is EAGVAQSPRYKIIEKRQSVAFWCNPISGHATLYWYQQILGQGPKLLIQFQNNGVVDDSQLPKDRFSAERLKGVDSTLKIQPAKLEDSAVYLCASSTRVSGSLDTQYFGPGTRLTVL.

The chain couples TRBV5-1 to TRBJ2-3, with 12 bases lining up with TRBD2. J lost 3 bases, V lost 2 bases, and 1 base had no gene match. The CDR3 contains 15 residues. Germline CDR1 reads SGHRS; CDR2 reads YFSETQ. The CDR3 protein is CASSFLAGGTDTQYF. CDR3 DNA: TGCGCCAGCAGCTTCCTAGCGGGAGGGACAGATACGCAGTATTTT.

This chain links TRBV7-9 with TRBJ1-1; 12 positions agree with TRBD1. CDR1 SEHNR and CDR2 FQNEAQ come from the germline V gene (reference sequence). The J segment lost 5 bases and the V segment lost 3 bases, leaving 7 bases of the junction unmatched. The CDR3 has 16 residues. The CDR3 sequence is CASSLRGQGAGTEAFF. DNA of the CDR3: TGTGCCAGCAGCTTGCGGGGACAGGGGGCGGGGACTGAAGCTTTCTTT.